The T cell receptor beta chain under discussion was sequenced for a study of CD8+ T cells in alopecia areata. Across the study: It was oral tofacitinib, at 5 to 10 mg twice daily, that treated patients received.

Peripheral blood samples and lesional scalp punch biopsies were obtained from alopecia areata patients. Sorting of PBMCs yielded the CD4+ and CD8+ T cells. Extraction and reverse transcription of RNA yielded cDNA as the sequencing template. Sequencing used immunoSEQ multiplex PCR; TCRdb keeps in-frame clones, though not all of them. In the table there are about 150,000 clones, around three fifths of which are singletons. Study conclusions and caveats: Affected lesional scalp, above all in alopecia totalis/universalis, was more clonal than normal scalp.

Details on this clone: Its antigen is unknown.

The germline CDR1 and CDR2 sequences are SGHRS and YFSETQ. The CDR3 spans 17 residues. The V gene lost 1 base and the J gene lost 0 bases, with 11 bases spanning the gap. This clonotype originated in a human donor with alopecia areata. The sample here was CD4+ T cells sorted from blood, taken at week 0. The V gene is TRBV5-1, the J gene TRBJ1-6; D gene uncertain. The DNA of the CDR3 is TGCGCCAGCAGCTTGAACGTAAGAGGCTCCTATAATTCACCCCTCCACTTT. Its protein is CASSLNVRGSYNSPLHF.